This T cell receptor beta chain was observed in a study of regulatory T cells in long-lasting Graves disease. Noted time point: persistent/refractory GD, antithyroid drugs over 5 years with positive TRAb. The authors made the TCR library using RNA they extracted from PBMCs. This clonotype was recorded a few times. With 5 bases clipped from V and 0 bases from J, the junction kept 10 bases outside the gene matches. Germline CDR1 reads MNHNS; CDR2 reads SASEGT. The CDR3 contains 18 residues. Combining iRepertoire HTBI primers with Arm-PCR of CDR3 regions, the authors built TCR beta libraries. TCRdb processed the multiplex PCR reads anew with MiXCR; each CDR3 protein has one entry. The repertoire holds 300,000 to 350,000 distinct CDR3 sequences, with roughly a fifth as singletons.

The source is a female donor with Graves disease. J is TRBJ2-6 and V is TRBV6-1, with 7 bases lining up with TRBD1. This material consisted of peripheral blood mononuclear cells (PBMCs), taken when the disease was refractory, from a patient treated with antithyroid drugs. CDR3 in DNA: TGTGCCAGCAGTCTCCGGGACAGCATCTTCTCTGGGGCCAACGTCCTGACTTTC. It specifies CASSLRDSIFSGANVLTF.